The 8 T cell receptor beta chains presented below share a single source sample, sequenced in a study of T-cell reconstitution after alpha-beta-depleted transplantation in children. Preparation of the TCRbeta library was carried out with unique molecular identifiers. TCRdb itself ran the PCR reads through MiXCR, one entry per CDR3 protein. This table holds some 240,000 distinct CDR3 sequences, approximately 9.9% found once. The input for sequencing was PBMCs from the stem cell graft donor, taken from the stem cell graft. The origin of the receptors is a human donor who donated a stem cell graft to a child with SCID.

This clonotype was observed a handful of times. V is TRBV18 and J is TRBJ1-1; 7 nucleotides agree with TRBD1. V gave up 4 bases and J gave up 11 bases; unmatched junction bases: 10. Germline CDR1 KGHSH, CDR2 LQKENI. This CDR3 region has 13 residues. The CDR3 protein is CASSHGDSVQAFF. CDR3 bases: TGTGCCAGCTCACACGGGGACAGCGTCCAGGCTTTCTTT.

Ten or more counts support this clonotype. CDR3 residues: CASSNSGGDTQYF. The CDR3 nucleotides are TGTGCCAGCAGCAATAGCGGGGGAGATACGCAGTATTTT. The rearrangement links TRBV7-7 to TRBJ2-3, with 9 bases fitting TRBD2. Germline CDR1 and CDR2: SSHAT and FNYEAQ (reference sequence). V lost 5 bases and J lost 5; bases outside the gene matches: 2. The length of the CDR3 is 13 residues.

This clonotype was seen at least ten times. V gene TRBV12-3 or TRBV12-4 combines with J gene TRBJ2-7; TRBD1 is a possible D gene (6 bases). This CDR3 has 14 residues. The V gene lost 3 bases and the J gene lost 2 bases, with 11 bases spanning the gap. CDR3 DNA: TGTGCCAGCAGTTTTCTGCAGGGGCCCTACGAGCAGTACTTC. It codes for CASSFLQGPYEQYF.

At least ten counts were recorded for this clonotype. The chain combines TRBV20-1 with TRBJ2-7; 9 nucleotides line up with TRBD2. Germline-derived CDR1 and CDR2 are DFQATT and SNEGSKA (reference sequence). The CDR3 spans 14 residues. V dropped 6 bases and J dropped 3; count of bases not matched to a gene: 9. CDR3 loop: CSAFLGLASYEQYF. CDR3 DNA: TGCAGTGCATTCCTCGGACTAGCGAGCTACGAGCAGTACTTC.

This clonotype was counted at least ten times. This chain connects TRBV10-3 to TRBJ1-1; D remains ambiguous. The CDR3 is 14 residues long. Germline V gene data show CDR1 as ENHRY and CDR2 as SYGVKD. The ends were cut back, 8 bases at V and 4 bases at J, with 17 bases in the middle. CDR3 in DNA: TGTGCCATCGGAGTAGGAGGGAGGCGCACTGAAGCTTTCTTT. It codes for CAIGVGGRRTEAFF.

This clonotype appeared many times. The chain is built from TRBV29-1 and TRBJ2-3, with 12 positions matching TRBD1. V lost 3 bases, J lost 7 bases, and 11 bases stayed unmatched. The CDR3 has 16 residues. In germline, CDR1 is SQVTM, CDR2 ANQGSEA. The CDR3 bases are TGCAGCGTTGAGGCCCCAACGGGACAGGGGGCCTATACGCAGTATTTT. Encoded protein: CSVEAPTGQGAYTQYF.

Ten or more counts support this clonotype. The rearrangement links TRBV4-3 to TRBJ2-7; D gene uncertain. V lost 0 bases, J lost 2 bases, and 11 bases lay in between. This CDR3 region has 15 residues. Germline V gives CDR1 LGHNA, CDR2 YSLEER. The CDR3 sequence is CASSQDLTFAYEQYF. CDR3 nucleotide sequence: TGCGCCAGCAGCCAAGATCTAACCTTCGCCTACGAGCAGTACTTC.

Of note for this clonotype: Since a much larger clone is just one base distant, this may be a read error. The chain couples TRBV29-1 to TRBJ2-7; 8 bases fit TRBD2. Near its end, the DNA agrees better with TRBJ2-1, so the J call may be wrong. The CDR3 length is 13 residues. The V gene's germline CDR1 is SQVTM and CDR2 ANQGSEA. The CDR3 reads CSVQPGGGNEQFF. The DNA of the CDR3 is TGCAGCGTTCAACCCGGCGGGGGGAACGAGCAGTTCTTC.